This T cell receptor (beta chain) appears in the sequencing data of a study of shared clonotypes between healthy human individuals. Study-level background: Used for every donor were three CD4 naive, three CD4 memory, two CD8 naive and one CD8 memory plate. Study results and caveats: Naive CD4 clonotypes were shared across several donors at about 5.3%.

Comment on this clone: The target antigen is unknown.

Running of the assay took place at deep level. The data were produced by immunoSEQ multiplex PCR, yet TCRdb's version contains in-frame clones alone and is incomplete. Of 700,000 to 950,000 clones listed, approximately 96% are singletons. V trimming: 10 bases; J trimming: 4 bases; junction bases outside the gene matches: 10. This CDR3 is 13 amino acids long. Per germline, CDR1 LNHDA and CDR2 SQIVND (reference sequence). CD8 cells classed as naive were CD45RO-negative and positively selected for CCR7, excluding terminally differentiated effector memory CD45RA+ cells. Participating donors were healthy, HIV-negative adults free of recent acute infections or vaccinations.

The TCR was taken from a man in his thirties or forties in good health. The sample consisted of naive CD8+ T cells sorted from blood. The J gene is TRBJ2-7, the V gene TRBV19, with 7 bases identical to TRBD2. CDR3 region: CATSAGALYEQYF. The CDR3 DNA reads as TGTGCCACGTCCGCGGGAGCTTTATACGAGCAGTACTTC. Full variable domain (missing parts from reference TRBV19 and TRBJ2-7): DGGITQSPKYLFRKEGQNVTLSCEQNLNHDAMYWYRQDPGQGLRLIYYSQIVNDFQKGDIAEGYSVSREKKESFPLTVTSAQKNPTAFYLCATSAGALYEQYFGPGTRLTVT.